The subject of this entry is one T cell receptor (beta chain). What it binds is unknown. Clones were read by immunoSEQ multiplex PCR, and TCRdb kept only the in-frame ones, dropping some. The sample contains 32,000 or so clones, approximately 80% of which appear only once. The sample originates from a study of T cells in narcolepsy. On the study more broadly: Patients with NT1 or NT2 and healthy control donors were enrolled.

Notes on the study in general: Blood of same and different patients, but not healthy controls, reportedly held recurring autoreactive clonotypes. Same-patient CSF and blood CD4+ T cell clonotypes included HCRT-specific and TRIB2-specific autoreactive ones. Autoreactive clone sequences were missing from some blood memory CD4+ repertoires.

With V trimmed by 4 bases and J by 9 bases, 7 bases remained unmatched. The CDR3 runs 16 residues. Germline V gives CDR1 MDHEN, CDR2 SYDVKM. This chain joins TRBV28 and TRBJ2-2, with 14 bases aligning to TRBD2. This sequence was found in a human donor with narcolepsy. Sequenced input: CD45RA- memory CD4+ T cells from PBMCs. CDR3: CASSSTTSGGARELFF. The CDR3 region has the DNA TGTGCCAGCAGTTCCACGACTAGCGGGGGGGCGAGGGAGCTGTTTTTT.